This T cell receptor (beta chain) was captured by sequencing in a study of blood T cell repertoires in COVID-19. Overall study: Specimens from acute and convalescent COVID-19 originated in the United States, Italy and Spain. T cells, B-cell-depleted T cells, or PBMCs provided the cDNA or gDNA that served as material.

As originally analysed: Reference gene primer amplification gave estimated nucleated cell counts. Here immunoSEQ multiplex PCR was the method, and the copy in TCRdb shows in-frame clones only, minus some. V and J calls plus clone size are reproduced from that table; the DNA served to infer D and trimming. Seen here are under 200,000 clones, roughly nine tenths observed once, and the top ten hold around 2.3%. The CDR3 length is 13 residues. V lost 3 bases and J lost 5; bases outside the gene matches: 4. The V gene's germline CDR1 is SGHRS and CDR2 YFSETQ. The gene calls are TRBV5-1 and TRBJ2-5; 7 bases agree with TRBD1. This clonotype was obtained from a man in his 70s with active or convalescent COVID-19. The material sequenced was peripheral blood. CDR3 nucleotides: TGCGCCAGCAGCTCGACAGGGTTGGAGACCCAGTACTTC. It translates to CASSSTGLETQYF.